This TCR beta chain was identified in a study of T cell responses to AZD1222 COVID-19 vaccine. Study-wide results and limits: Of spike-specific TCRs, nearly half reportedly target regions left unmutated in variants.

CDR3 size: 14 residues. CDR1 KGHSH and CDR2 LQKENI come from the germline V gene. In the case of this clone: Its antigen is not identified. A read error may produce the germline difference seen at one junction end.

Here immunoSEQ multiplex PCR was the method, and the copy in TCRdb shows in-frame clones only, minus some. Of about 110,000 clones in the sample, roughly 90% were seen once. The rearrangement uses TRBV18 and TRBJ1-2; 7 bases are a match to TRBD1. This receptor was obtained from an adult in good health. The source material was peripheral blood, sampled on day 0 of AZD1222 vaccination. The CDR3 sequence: CASSPQGGDYGYTF. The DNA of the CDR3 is TGTGCCAGCTCACCGCAGGGGGGGGACTACGGCTACACCTTC.